The 17 T cell receptor beta chains presented below share a single source sample, sequenced in a study of CD8+ T cells in alopecia areata. On the basis of CD4, CD8alpha, NKG2D, NKG2ACE and other markers, pooled cutaneous lymph node cells were sorted. Sequencing relied on a cDNA template that was reverse transcribed from extracted RNA. Method: immunoSEQ multiplex PCR; TCRdb's copy keeps in-frame clones and lacks some. This table holds around 300,000 clones with no singletons; the top ten claim 0.9% to 1.5%. The sequencing sample was made of CD4+ T cells sorted from a lymph node. These receptors were obtained from a C3H/HeJ mouse with alopecia areata. Mouse MHC haplotype: H2-k.

This clone was picked up a small number of times. Germline and genes: mouse. The read falls 4 residues short of the CDR3 end, and the missing part is taken from the germline J gene. The chain joins TRBV19 to TRBJ2-2; 14 positions match TRBD2. From germline, CDR1 is FNHDT and CDR2 SITEND (reference sequence). J gave up 3 bases and V 2 bases, and 6 bases lay outside the gene matches. The CDR3 extends over 18 amino acids. The part of the CDR3 DNA that was read is TGTGCCAGCAGTATGGGGACTGGGGGGGCGCCGGACACCGGG. Translating it yields CASSMGTGGAPDTG. The complete CDR3 protein is CASSMGTGGAPDTGQLYF.

This clone was recorded a few times. The gene names here belong to mouse. Read sequence stops 4 residues before the CDR3 end, and the germline J gene provides the missing end. The V and J genes are TRBV19 and TRBJ1-1; D might be TRBD1 (5 bases). CDR3 size: 14 residues. Between the trimmed V and J ends, which lost 0 bases and 1 base, there was a span of 7 bases. Per germline, CDR1 FNHDT and CDR2 SITEND (reference sequence). Incomplete CDR3 DNA: TGTGCCAGCAGTATAGAGGGGTTAAACACA. Translated, it gives CASSIEGLNT. The complete CDR3 protein is CASSIEGLNTEVFF.

A few counts support this clone. The gene names here belong to mouse. Coverage ceases 4 residues before the CDR3 finishes, and the germline J gene fills in the end. This chain joins TRBV13-2 and TRBJ2-7; maybe TRBD1 (8 bases). Looked up from germline, CDR1 is NNHNN and CDR2 is SYGAGS (reference sequence). This CDR3 comprises 13 residues. The germline V and J ends were trimmed by 9 bases and 0 bases, with 13 bases remaining between them. The DNA read from the CDR3 is TGTGCCACCTACAGGGGGGCCTCCTAT. Translating it yields CATYRGASY. The whole CDR3 reads CATYRGASYEQYF.

This clone was seen repeatedly, ten times or more. Genes and germline are mouse. Coverage ceases 4 residues before the CDR3 finishes, and the germline J gene fills in the end. This chain links TRBV1 with TRBJ1-2; D might be TRBD1 (6 bases). Germline V gene lookup returns CDR1 NSQYPW and CDR2 LRSPGD (reference sequence). CDR3 length equals 16 residues. V gave up 0 bases and J gave up 0 bases, with 11 bases separating them. CDR3 DNA (partial): TGCACCTGCAGTGCAGATCGTGGGACACCAAACTCC. As protein: CTCSADRGTPNS. Given in full, the CDR3 is CTCSADRGTPNSDYTF.

Comment on this clone: Mouse germline and gene names are used. The read comes to an end 4 residues before the CDR3 does, leaving the germline J gene to fill in the end. Other DNA sequences in this sample translate to the same CDR3. The rearrangement joins TRBV13-3 to TRBJ2-5, with TRBD1 matching 11 bases. Germline values: CDR1 NNHDY, CDR2 SYVADS. The CDR3 totals 14 residues. After removal of 7 bases from V and 3 bases from J, the junction contained 4 bases not matched to a gene. The DNA read from the CDR3 is TGTGCCAGCTCCCGGGACAGGGGGCAAGAC. Encoded protein: CASSRDRGQD. The full CDR3 sequence reads CASSRDRGQDTQYF.

This clone was recorded at least ten times. Here the gene names and germline are mouse. The CDR3 goes on 4 residues after the read ends, and that part is filled in from the germline J gene. The same CDR3 can be traced to other DNA sequences in this sample. The rearrangement links TRBV17 to TRBJ2-7; TRBD1 matches at 8 bases. Germline V CDR1 and CDR2: MNHDT, YYDKIL. This CDR3 contains 13 residues. The CDR3 bases that were read are TGTGCTAGCAGTAGAGAGACAGGGGAT. This translates into CASSRETGD. Given in full, the CDR3 is CASSRETGDEQYF.

Points on this clone: Genes here carry mouse names. The CDR3 here is CASTMGGWSAETLYF. The DNA read from the CDR3 is TGTGCCAGCACCATGGGGGGCTGGAGTGCAGAA. This chain links TRBV13-3 with TRBJ2-3; maybe TRBD2 (7 bases). The CDR3 end falls 4 residues outside the read, so it is completed with the germline J gene. The CDR3 sequence is 15 residues long. Germline loops: CDR1 NNHDY, CDR2 SYVADS. V was pared by 6 bases and J by 0 bases, with 14 bases between.

This clone was seen at least ten times. The listed genes are named as in mouse. The sequence runs out 3 residues before the end of the CDR3; the remainder is reconstructed from the germline J gene. This chain connects TRBV1 to TRBJ1-6, with D hard to call. TRBJ1-6 is assigned to the ORF class and has an uncertain function. The CDR3 sequence is 13 residues long. V lost 0 bases, J lost 8 bases, and 5 bases lay in between. Germline values: CDR1 NSQYPW, CDR2 LRSPGD (reference sequence). CDR3 DNA, as far as it was read: TGCACCTGCAGTGCAGATACAGATTCGCCC. Its protein product is CTCSADTDSP. The whole CDR3 region reads CTCSADTDSPLYF.

This clone occurred a few times. The germline and genes are mouse ones. The read falls 4 residues short of the CDR3 end, and the missing part is taken from the germline J gene. In the same sample, other DNA sequences code for this CDR3. The V gene is TRBV19, the J gene TRBJ2-3; 7 nucleotides line up with TRBD2. V shed 2 bases, J shed 1 base, and the junction held 4 bases outside the gene matches. Germline lookup yields CDR1 FNHDT and CDR2 SITEND (reference sequence). The CDR3 spans 15 residues. CDR3 bases read: TGTGCCAGCAGTATGGGGGGGTCGGGTGCAGAA. Its translation is CASSMGGSGAE. The whole CDR3 sequence reads CASSMGGSGAETLYF.

Remarks on this clone: Gene names are mouse gene names. The read stops 4 residues short of the end of the CDR3; the missing end is completed from the germline J gene. The chain is built from TRBV19 and TRBJ1-1; 8 bases are a match to TRBD1. Germline V lookup: CDR1 FNHDT, CDR2 SITEND (reference sequence). Trimming took 5 bases from V and 3 from J; bases not matched to a gene: 3. There are 13 residues in the CDR3. The CDR3 DNA, read in part, is TGTGCCAGCAGGACAGGGGCGGACACA. Protein: CASRTGADT. The entire CDR3 protein is CASRTGADTEVFF.

For this clone: The gene names given are mouse names. The CDR3 is cut off 4 residues early in the read; its end comes from the germline J gene. The chain recombines TRBV14 with TRBJ2-1; D might be TRBD1 (6 bases). The CDR3 runs to 12 residues. Germline V gives CDR1 SGHDT, CDR2 FRDEAV. The sequenced part of the CDR3 DNA is TGTGCCAGCAGCCACGGGACATCT. Its translation is CASSHGTS. The complete CDR3 sequence is CASSHGTSEQFF.

There are a few counts of this clone. The genes and germline here are from mouse. The sequence runs out 4 residues before the end of the CDR3; the remainder is reconstructed from the germline J gene. The genes are TRBV19 and TRBJ2-2; the match to TRBD1 covers 11 bases. V trimming: 7 bases; J trimming: 2 bases; junction bases outside the gene matches: 1. The germline gives CDR1 FNHDT, CDR2 SITEND (reference sequence). This CDR3 has 14 amino acids. The CDR3 is CASGDRGNTGQLYF. CDR3 bases read: TGTGCCAGCGGGGACAGGGGGAACACCGGG. Looking up the rest from reference TRBV19 and TRBJ2-2 gives the full variable domain: GGIITQTPKFLIGQEGQKLTLKCQQNFNHDTMYWYRQDSGKGLRLIYYSITENDLQKGDLSEGYDASREKKSSFSLTVTSAQKNEMAVFLCASGDRGNTGQLYFGEGSKLTVL.

This clone was seen a handful of times. Gene labels here are mouse ones. In the same sample, other DNA sequences code for this CDR3. CDR3 bases read: TGTGCCAGCAGGAGACTGGGGGACAACTATGCT. Protein sequence: CASRRLGDNYA. The full CDR3 is CASRRLGDNYAEQFF. The chain has TRBV13-3 and TRBJ2-1, with 9 bases identical to TRBD2. The read stops 4 residues short of the end of the CDR3; the missing end is completed from the germline J gene. The germline gives CDR1 NNHDY, CDR2 SYVADS. The CDR3 has 15 residues. Germline trimming cut 5 bases from V and 1 base from J; bases unmatched to any gene: 4.

With respect to this clone: Gene names denote mouse genes. Read coverage stops 4 residues before the CDR3 terminus; the germline J gene supplies the remainder. V gene TRBV1 combines with J gene TRBJ2-7; D not resolved. This CDR3 contains 15 residues. V gave up 0 bases and J gave up 0 bases, with 9 bases separating them. Germline CDR1 and CDR2: NSQYPW and LRSPGD (reference sequence). CDR3 residues: CTCSAETSSSYEQYF. The part of the CDR3 DNA that was read is TGCACCTGCAGTGCAGAGACATCAAGCTCCTAT.

Turning to this clone: The gene names given are mouse names. The read terminates 4 residues before the CDR3 end, so the remaining end is supplied by the germline J gene. This chain joins TRBV19 and TRBJ2-2; no clear D. CDR1 and CDR2 from the germline V gene are FNHDT and SITEND (reference sequence). CDR3 length: 15 amino acids. V was shortened by 2 bases and J by 1 base, with 9 bases between the two germline ends. The CDR3 protein is CASSMAQKNTGQLYF. CDR3 DNA (partial): TGTGCCAGCAGTATGGCACAGAAAAACACCGGG.

In the case of this clone: Genes and germline are mouse. Coverage ceases 4 residues before the CDR3 finishes, and the germline J gene fills in the end. The gene calls are TRBV13-1 and TRBJ1-1; possible D gene TRBD1, 6 bases. The CDR3 consists of 15 residues. The germline CDR1 and CDR2 sequences are NSHNY and SYGAGN. Partial CDR3 DNA: TGTGCCAGCAGTGATGCGTGGGGGGGAGGGGGA. Residues: CASSDAWGGGG. The full CDR3 reads CASSDAWGGGGEVFF.

This clone appeared a few times. Gene names are mouse gene names. The CDR3 end lies 4 residues beyond the end of the read and is filled in from the germline J gene. The rearrangement joins TRBV14 to TRBJ2-7, with 8 nucleotides matching TRBD2. CDR3 length: 15 residues. V lost 5 bases and J lost 0; bases outside the gene matches: 7. Germline V CDR1 and CDR2: SGHDT, FRDEAV. The chain's CDR3 is CASRAGTGSSYEQYF. CDR3 bases read: TGTGCCAGCAGAGCCGGGACTGGAAGCTCCTAT.